This TCR beta chain was obtained from a study of beta chain features in type 1 diabetes. Study summary: There were approximately 110,000,000 sorted cells examined across all samples.

TCRB transcripts that were expressed got sequenced, as all of the isolated RNA had been reverse transcribed. Sequencing was performed with immunoSEQ multiplex PCR; in TCRdb, only in-frame clones are kept and a portion is missing. The sample yields around 310,000 clones, more than 9.5% seen once. A few counts support this clone. Germline lookup yields CDR1 SGHTA and CDR2 FQGTGA. The CDR3 is 13 residues long. The germline V and J ends were trimmed by 5 bases and 3 bases, with 10 bases remaining between them. The rearrangement links TRBV7-3 to TRBJ1-1; D gene unclear. This clonotype was sampled from a woman aged 30 to 39 in good health. Sequencing was carried out using naive CD4+ T cells from blood. The CDR3: CASSVQSDTEAFF. The CDR3 nucleotides read TGTGCCAGCAGCGTACAGTCGGACACTGAAGCTTTCTTT.